The 31 T cell receptor beta chains presented below share a single source sample, sequenced in a study of T cells in Graves' hyperthyroidism and ophthalmopathy. What was amplified from RNA transcripts were TCR beta CDR3 regions. The HTBI primer set was used in a first-round RT-PCR of the TCR CDR3. TCRdb re-analysed the multiplex PCR reads in MiXCR, keeping a single row per CDR3 protein. The data hold about 210,000 distinct CDR3 sequences, with over 15% observed a single time. The sample consisted of blood. These receptor sequences come from a man aged 50 or older with Graves' hyperthyroidism.

The table lists this clonotype with a few counts. V usage is TRBV9 and J usage is TRBJ1-2, with TRBD1 matching over 8 bases. The CDR3 is 15 residues long. V lost 3 bases to trimming and J lost 4 bases; unmatched junction nucleotides: 8. Germline V gene lookup returns CDR1 SGDLS and CDR2 YYNGEE. CDR3: CASSGYRGMGYGYTF. CDR3 DNA: TGTGCCAGCAGCGGCTACAGGGGGATGGGCTATGGCTACACCTTC.

V is TRBV3-1 and J is TRBJ2-3, with 12 positions matching TRBD1. This CDR3 has 15 amino acids. Per germline, CDR1 LGHDT and CDR2 YNNKEL (reference sequence). With V trimmed by 4 bases and J by 5 bases, 4 bases remained unmatched. DNA for the CDR3: TGTGCCAGCAGCCGGGGACAGGGGGCCGGAGATACGCAGTATTTT. Translating it yields CASSRGQGAGDTQYF.

This clonotype has at least ten counts. The chain employs TRBV27 and TRBJ1-5, with a possible D match to TRBD1 (5 bases). The germline gives CDR1 MNHEY, CDR2 SMNVEV (reference sequence). Trimming cost V 3 bases and J 4 bases, with 13 bases left between them. The CDR3 is 15 residues long. CDR3: CASSFQQDWNQPQHF. The CDR3 coding sequence is TGTGCCAGCAGTTTTCAACAGGATTGGAATCAGCCCCAGCATTTT.

This chain links TRBV7-8 with TRBJ1-5, with D uncertain. V lost 5 bases, J lost 9 bases, and 17 bases lay in between. The CDR3 is made up of 14 amino acids. Looked up from germline, CDR1 is SGHVS and CDR2 is FQNEAQ. This CDR3 reads CASSHLELSAPQHF. The CDR3, as DNA: TGTGCCAGCAGCCATCTAGAACTCTCAGCGCCCCAGCATTTT. The whole variable domain, remainder taken from reference TRBV7-8 and TRBJ1-5, is GAGVSQSPRYKVAKRGQDVALRCDPISGHVSLFWYQQALGQGPEFLTYFQNEAQLDKSGLPSDRFFAERPEGSVSTLKIQRTQQEDSAVYLCASSHLELSAPQHFGDGTRLSIL.

This clonotype was observed a handful of times. The genes are TRBV20-1 and TRBJ2-3, with no clear D. This CDR3 spans 11 amino acids. The germline V gene has CDR1 DFQATT and CDR2 SNEGSKA (reference sequence). V lost 5 bases and J 4 bases, leaving 7 bases between the germline ends. CDR3 sequence: CSALGSDTQYF. DNA for the CDR3: TGCAGTGCTCTAGGTTCAGATACGCAGTATTTT.

This clonotype was counted only a few times. The chain couples TRBV12-3 or TRBV12-4 to TRBJ1-5; D uncertain. The CDR3 runs to 16 residues. V was pared by 2 bases and J by 0 bases, with 11 bases between. The CDR3 sequence: CASSLMGIHSNQPQHF. CDR3 sequence (DNA): TGTGCCAGCAGTTTAATGGGGATCCATAGCAATCAGCCCCAGCATTTT.

In this sample, this clonotype turned up many times. The rearrangement joins TRBV5-1 to TRBJ1-1, with no clear D. The CDR3 is made up of 14 amino acids. Germline V lookup: CDR1 SGHRS, CDR2 YFSETQ. Trimming cost V 5 bases and J 0 bases, with 11 bases left between them. The CDR3 loop is CASRTVGLNTEAFF. CDR3 coding DNA: TGCGCCAGCAGGACGGTTGGTTTGAACACTGAAGCTTTCTTT.

Remarks on this clonotype: Possible read error: a much larger clone is one base away. The CDR3 sequence: CASSEVVLPQYF. CDR3 bases: TGTGCCAGCAGTGAAGTGGTGCTGCCCCAGTACTTC. The J gene is TRBJ2-5, the V gene TRBV2, with D hard to call. This CDR3 spans 12 amino acids. The germline gives CDR1 SNHLY, CDR2 FYNNEI. Deletions cut 1 base from V and 9 bases from J, with 9 bases between.

The gene calls are TRBV5-6 and TRBJ1-5; a possible D gene is TRBD1 (5 bases). The CDR3 extends over 15 amino acids. V gave up 2 bases and J gave up 9 bases, with 18 bases separating them. The germline V gene encodes CDR1 SGHDT and CDR2 YYEEEE. CDR3 protein: CASSFWGSEGRPQHF. In DNA, the CDR3 is TGTGCCAGCAGCTTTTGGGGTTCAGAGGGGCGGCCCCAGCATTTT.

In this sample, this clonotype turned up many times. V usage is TRBV5-4 and J usage is TRBJ2-1; TRBD2 matches at 11 bases. There are 15 residues in the CDR3. CDR1 and CDR2 from the germline V gene are SGHNT and YYREEE (reference sequence). V gave up 5 bases and J gave up 6 bases; unmatched junction bases: 7. CDR3 loop: CASRPTSGSINEQFF. CDR3 sequence (DNA): TGTGCCAGCAGACCTACTAGCGGGAGTATCAATGAGCAGTTCTTC.

The chain joins TRBV2 to TRBJ2-7; unclear D gene. The CDR3 is made up of 12 amino acids. The V gene lost 3 bases and the J gene lost 9 bases, with 12 bases spanning the gap. The V gene's germline CDR1 is SNHLY and CDR2 FYNNEI. The CDR3 nucleotides are TGTGCCAGCAGTGATGATAACTGGGGGCAGTACTTC. Translated, it gives CASSDDNWGQYF.

Only a few counts were recorded for this clonotype. The chain employs TRBV24-1 and TRBJ2-3; 8 bases align to TRBD1. The CDR3 has 20 residues. In germline, CDR1 is KGHDR, CDR2 SFDVKD. The V and J ends lost 3 bases and 4 bases, in that order; junction bases with no gene match: 20. For the CDR3, the DNA is TGTGCCACCAGTGATAGTCCCCACGCTCGGACAGGGAGAGCTCCAGATACGCAGTATTTT. Protein sequence: CATSDSPHARTGRAPDTQYF.

The V gene is TRBV10-3, the J gene TRBJ1-2, with a possible D match to TRBD1 (5 bases). Germline V gene data show CDR1 as ENHRY and CDR2 as SYGVKD. The germline V and J ends were trimmed by 4 bases and 5 bases, with 11 bases remaining between them. The CDR3 is 13 residues long. Here the CDR3 reads CAISAQGGYGYTF. The CDR3 nucleotides are TGTGCCATCAGTGCCCAGGGAGGGTATGGCTACACCTTC.

This clonotype came up a few times. The chain carries TRBV19 and TRBJ2-2, with TRBD1 identical over 10 bases. This CDR3 is 16 amino acids long. Germline trimming cut 8 bases from V and 4 bases from J; bases unmatched to any gene: 10. Germline assignment: CDR1 LNHDA and CDR2 SQIVND (reference sequence). CDR3 nucleotide sequence: TGTGCCAGTCCTACCTGGACAGGGGGAACCACCGGGGAGCTGTTTTTT. Protein: CASPTWTGGTTGELFF.

This sequence joins TRBV19 and TRBJ2-6; 10 bases align to TRBD1. J gave up 2 bases and V 5 bases, and 6 bases lay outside the gene matches. This CDR3 is built from 17 residues. Germline loops: CDR1 LNHDA, CDR2 SQIVND (reference sequence). CDR3 bases: TGTGCCAGTAGTCCACGACAGGGGGCGCCTGGGGCCAACGTCCTGACTTTC. It encodes CASSPRQGAPGANVLTF.

This clonotype was detected a few times. J is TRBJ2-7 and V is TRBV6-2 or TRBV6-3; no definite D call. Germline values: CDR1 MNHEY, CDR2 SVGEGT. The CDR3 is 13 residues long. V was trimmed by 6 bases and J by 2 bases, leaving 11 bases between them. The CDR3 is CASRTRQTYEQYF. For the CDR3, the DNA is TGTGCCAGCAGAACCCGCCAGACCTACGAGCAGTACTTC.

This clonotype appeared a few times. J is TRBJ2-3 and V is TRBV20-1; 10 nucleotides line up with TRBD2. The length of the CDR3 is 15 residues. The ends lost 0 bases at V and 5 bases at J; junction bases unmatched: 5. Looked up from germline, CDR1 is DFQATT and CDR2 is SNEGSKA (reference sequence). The CDR3 region has the DNA TGCAGTGCTAGAGAGGTTAGCGGGAGGTTAGATACGCAGTATTTT. Its translation: CSAREVSGRLDTQYF.

This clonotype was counted at least ten times. V and J are TRBV20-1 and TRBJ2-1; TRBD2 matches 8 bases. The V gene end was trimmed by 5 bases and the J gene end by 9 bases; junction bases not matched to a gene: 12. Germline V gene sequence: CDR1 DFQATT, CDR2 SNEGSKA (reference sequence). The CDR3 is made up of 14 amino acids. The CDR3 loop reads CSAPGLGDIGEQFF. The CDR3 region has the DNA TGCAGTGCTCCGGGACTAGGGGATATTGGTGAGCAGTTCTTC.

V is TRBV2 and J is TRBJ2-1, with D possibly being TRBD2 (6 bases). The CDR3 consists of 12 residues. The V end was cut by 3 bases, the J end by 8 bases, with 8 bases between. Germline CDR1 is SNHLY and CDR2 is FYNNEI. CDR3 coding DNA: TGTGCCAGCAGTGAGGGCGGGGATGAGCAGTTCTTC. Residues: CASSEGGDEQFF.

This chain joins TRBV11-2 and TRBJ2-2; the D is unclear. The V and J ends lost 0 bases and 2 bases respectively, with 13 bases between them. This CDR3 comprises 17 residues. Germline assignment: CDR1 SGHAT and CDR2 FQNNGV. CDR3: CASSLERSRANTGELFF. The CDR3 coding sequence is TGTGCCAGCAGCTTAGAAAGATCCCGGGCCAACACCGGGGAGCTGTTTTTT.

This clonotype was recorded at least ten times. V is TRBV6-1 and J is TRBJ2-7; 8 bases match TRBD2. V lost 4 bases to trimming and J lost 4 bases; unmatched junction nucleotides: 9. CDR1 MNHNS and CDR2 SASEGT come from the germline V gene. The CDR3 sequence is 15 residues long. The CDR3 region has the DNA TGTGCCAGCAGTGTTTGGCGGGAGGCTGCGTACGAGCAGTACTTC. Protein product: CASSVWREAAYEQYF.

This clonotype showed up just a few times. The V call is TRBV7-9, the J call TRBJ2-5; tentatively, D is TRBD2 (5 bases). Germline lookup yields CDR1 SEHNR and CDR2 FQNEAQ (reference sequence). Trimming shortened V by 4 bases and J by 4 bases, and 13 bases separated the two germline ends. The CDR3 length is 14 residues. CDR3 nucleotides: TGTGCCAGCAGCTCACTAGAGTTTCGAGAGACCCAGTACTTC. Protein sequence: CASSSLEFRETQYF. The whole variable domain, remainder taken from reference TRBV7-9 and TRBJ2-5, is DTGVSQNPRHKITKRGQNVTFRCDPISEHNRLYWYRQTLGQGPEFLTYFQNEAQLEKSRLLSDRFSAERPKGSFSTLEIQRTEQGDSAMYLCASSSLEFRETQYFGPGTRLLVL.

In this sample, this clonotype turned up many times. The chain is built from TRBV5-1 and TRBJ2-7; tentatively, D is TRBD1 (5 bases). Germline CDR1 is SGHRS and CDR2 is YFSETQ. V was shortened by 4 bases and J by 3 bases, with 11 bases between the two germline ends. The CDR3 consists of 13 residues. CDR3 sequence (DNA): TGCGCCAGCAGCACAGACAGATTCTACGAGCAGTACTTC. Translated: CASSTDRFYEQYF.

In its sample, this clonotype was seen a few times. The chain employs TRBV29-1 and TRBJ2-1; the D call may be TRBD1 or TRBD2 (5 bases each). The CDR3 runs to 16 residues. V lost 4 bases and J 0 bases, leaving 16 bases between the germline ends. From germline, CDR1 is SQVTM and CDR2 ANQGSEA. The chain's CDR3 is CSVANPRDPSYNEQFF. CDR3 coding DNA: TGCAGCGTTGCGAACCCCAGGGACCCCTCCTACAATGAGCAGTTCTTC.

This clonotype was recorded many times. This rearrangement joins TRBV27 to TRBJ2-7; TRBD2 matches 7 bases. This CDR3 spans 17 amino acids. After removal of 2 bases from V and 0 bases from J, the junction contained 10 bases not matched to a gene. CDR1 and CDR2 from the germline V gene are MNHEY and SMNVEV (reference sequence). The chain's CDR3 is CASSLKGAGVPSYEQYF. CDR3 sequence (DNA): TGTGCCAGCAGTTTAAAAGGTGCGGGGGTACCCTCCTACGAGCAGTACTTC.

Worth noting for this clonotype: A read error may be the cause here, since a much bigger clone is one base away. This sequence joins TRBV20-1 and TRBJ2-1, with 7 bases matching TRBD2. Gene TRBJ2-7 matches the end of the DNA better, so the J call may be wrong. This CDR3 has 15 amino acids. Germline-derived CDR1 and CDR2 are DFQATT and SNEGSKA (reference sequence). Written as DNA, the CDR3 is TGCAGTGCTGAATCTAGCGGCAGCTCCTACAATGAGCAGTACTTC. It specifies CSAESSGSSYNEQYF.

This rearrangement joins TRBV5-1 to TRBJ2-5; 8 nucleotides line up with TRBD2. The V gene end was trimmed by 0 bases and the J gene end by 4 bases; junction bases not matched to a gene: 2. Germline V CDR1 and CDR2: SGHRS, YFSETQ. This CDR3 comprises 14 residues. The CDR3 reads CASSLDAGGETQYF. In DNA form, the CDR3 reads TGCGCCAGCAGCTTGGACGCGGGAGGAGAGACCCAGTACTTC.

There are a few counts of this clonotype. The chain links TRBV24-1 to TRBJ2-3, with TRBD1 matching over 10 bases. CDR3 length equals 13 residues. V lost 9 bases, J lost 3 bases, and 2 bases stayed unmatched. Germline loops: CDR1 KGHDR, CDR2 SFDVKD. The CDR3 region is CATGTGATDTQYF. Written as DNA, the CDR3 is TGTGCCACCGGGACAGGGGCAACAGATACGCAGTATTTT.

This clonotype was observed many times. V is TRBV28 and J is TRBJ2-7, with a tentative D call TRBD2 (5 bases). Trimming cost V 4 bases and J 6 bases, with 13 bases left between them. The CDR3 consists of 13 residues. Germline assignment: CDR1 MDHEN and CDR2 SYDVKM. The CDR3 nucleotides read TGTGCCAGCAGTTATATGGGAGTACTCGAGCAGTACTTC. Encoded protein: CASSYMGVLEQYF. Looking up the rest from reference TRBV28 and TRBJ2-7 gives the full variable domain: DVKVTQSSRYLVKRTGEKVFLECVQDMDHENMFWYRQDPGLGLRLIYFSYDVKMKEKGDIPEGYSVSREKKERFSLILESASTNQTSMYLCASSYMGVLEQYFGPGTRLTVT.

This clonotype was recorded many times. V gene TRBV20-1 combines with J gene TRBJ2-3; D may be TRBD2 (6 bases). Germline V lookup: CDR1 DFQATT, CDR2 SNEGSKA (reference sequence). The germline V and J ends were trimmed by 3 bases and 8 bases, with 18 bases remaining between them. This CDR3 is built from 14 residues. The CDR3 loop is CSASIPGLEGTQYF. For the CDR3, the DNA is TGCAGTGCTAGCATCCCGGGACTTGAGGGTACGCAGTATTTT.

This clonotype appeared many times. This chain joins TRBV20-1 and TRBJ1-5; TRBD1 might be the D (5 bases). The CDR3 has 12 amino acids. V shed 3 bases and J shed 6 bases, with 9 bases lying between them. The germline gives CDR1 DFQATT, CDR2 SNEGSKA (reference sequence). The CDR3 protein is CSASAGSQPQHF. In DNA form, the CDR3 reads TGCAGTGCTAGTGCAGGGAGTCAGCCCCAGCATTTT.